The 13 T cell receptor beta chains below all came from one sample that was sequenced in a study of blood T cell repertoires in COVID-19 (dated by TCRdb to 2020 to 2022). Preparation of the library involved the immunoSEQ multiplex PCR assay. TCRdb retrieved this table from immuneACCESS and kept in-frame rearrangements only. Not all clones are present; in checked studies, unresolved V genes account for under half, and no reason is known for the remainder. The sample yields 25,000 to 35,000 clones; 60% to 80% were counted once. The ten largest clones represent more than 7.5% of the sample. The material sequenced was peripheral blood. The receptors come from a woman aged 65 to 85 with active or convalescent COVID-19.

The rearrangement links TRBV7-8 to TRBJ2-2; the D is unclear. The CDR3 contains 16 residues. Germline V gene lookup returns CDR1 SGHVS and CDR2 FQNEAQ. Deletions cut 1 base from V and 0 bases from J, with 9 bases between. The CDR3, as DNA: TGTGCCAGCAGCTTAGGTACTACGTCGAACACCGGGGAGCTGTTTTTT. It is translated as CASSLGTTSNTGELFF.

This chain joins TRBV6-2 or TRBV6-3 and TRBJ1-1; tentatively, D is TRBD1 (6 bases). The CDR3 length is 19 residues. The germline CDR1 and CDR2 sequences are MNHEY and SVGEGT. V lost 4 bases to trimming and J lost 0 bases, with 24 bases between them. The CDR3 reads CASSSPLLQGIRMNTEAFF. DNA of the CDR3: TGTGCCAGCAGTTCGCCACTCCTTCAGGGGATTCGGATGAACACTGAAGCTTTCTTT.

The rearrangement links TRBV5-6 to TRBJ1-2, with TRBD1 matching over 12 bases. The V segment lost 5 bases and the J segment 7 bases; nucleotides outside the gene matches: 6. CDR1 and CDR2 (germline): SGHDT, YYEEEE. The CDR3 spans 14 residues. In DNA, the CDR3 is TGTGCCAGCAGGGACCGGGACAGGGGGCTTGGCTACACCTTC. Translation: CASRDRDRGLGYTF.

This clone was seen a handful of times. The chain uses TRBV5-8 and TRBJ1-3; 7 bases map to TRBD1. V lost 5 bases, J lost 2 bases, and 7 bases stayed unmatched. The germline CDR1 and CDR2 sequences are SGHTS and YDEGEE. The CDR3 sequence is 15 residues long. This CDR3 is CASRRQGKTGNTIYF. In nucleotides, the CDR3 is TGTGCCAGCAGAAGACAGGGAAAAACTGGAAACACCATATATTTT.

This rearrangement joins TRBV4-3 to TRBJ2-7, with 8 bases that match TRBD2. This CDR3 has 16 amino acids. The V gene's germline CDR1 is LGHNA and CDR2 YSLEER. The V segment lost 0 bases and the J segment 4 bases; nucleotides outside the gene matches: 8. For the CDR3, the DNA is TGCGCCAGCAGCCAAGATCGGTCGGGAGGGCCTTACGAGCAGTACTTC. This translates into CASSQDRSGGPYEQYF.

This chain connects TRBV29-1 to TRBJ1-2; possibly TRBD1 for D (6 bases). Deletions cut 4 bases from V and 4 bases from J, with 19 bases between. The CDR3 totals 15 residues. From germline, CDR1 is SQVTM and CDR2 ANQGSEA. CDR3 nucleotides: TGCAGCGTTGGGACCTCTCAGGGGAGTGGCTATGGCTACACCTTC. Translating it yields CSVGTSQGSGYGYTF.

J is TRBJ1-2 and V is TRBV11-3, with 7 bases aligning to TRBD1. The CDR3 covers 17 residues. V lost 5 bases and J lost 4; bases outside the gene matches: 16. In germline, CDR1 is SGHNT, CDR2 YENEEA. CDR3 sequence (DNA): TGTGCCAGCAGCCCTTTGTGGGCAGGGGGTTGCAGCTATGGCTACACCTTC. It specifies CASSPLWAGGCSYGYTF.

With regard to this clone: An end of the junction differs from the germline gene, which may be a read error. The V call is TRBV20-1, the J call TRBJ1-2, with TRBD1 matching over 7 bases. The germline CDR1 and CDR2 sequences are DFQATT and SNEGSKA (reference sequence). CDR3 length equals 11 residues. CDR3 in amino acids: CSARSLQGVEF. CDR3 nucleotide sequence: TGCAGTGCTAGATCCCTTCAGGGGGTGGAGTTC.

This chain uses TRBV4-3 with TRBJ2-3, with 11 nucleotides matching TRBD2. The trim removed 0 bases at V and 5 bases at J, leaving 7 bases unmatched. The CDR3 runs 17 residues. From germline, CDR1 is LGHNA and CDR2 YSLEER. This CDR3 reads CASSQDSSGLAGDTQYF. In nucleotides, the CDR3 is TGCGCCAGCAGCCAAGACTCTTCCGGACTAGCGGGAGATACGCAGTATTTT.

The V and J genes are TRBV7-9 and TRBJ2-5; the match to TRBD1 covers 10 bases. Per germline, CDR1 SEHNR and CDR2 FQNEAQ (reference sequence). The ends lost 4 bases at V and 5 bases at J; junction bases unmatched: 7. This CDR3 is 15 amino acids long. Written as DNA, the CDR3 is TGTGCCAGCAGCTCAAGAGGGACAGGGGACGAGACCCAGTACTTC. Translation: CASSSRGTGDETQYF.

The rearrangement joins TRBV20-1 to TRBJ2-6, with 9 bases fitting TRBD1. Trimming cost V 3 bases and J 3 bases; bases outside gene matches: 9. Germline CDR1 reads DFQATT; CDR2 reads SNEGSKA (reference sequence). This CDR3 has 17 residues. The CDR3 region is CSASSPQGAVGANVLTF. The CDR3 DNA reads as TGCAGTGCTAGTTCGCCACAGGGGGCCGTTGGGGCCAACGTCCTGACTTTC.

This clone was recorded once. The chain is built from TRBV24-1 and TRBJ2-1, with 7 bases that match TRBD1. V shed 6 bases, J shed 9 bases, and the junction held 7 bases outside the gene matches. CDR1 and CDR2 from the germline V gene are KGHDR and SFDVKD. The CDR3 has 13 residues. The CDR3, as DNA: TGTGCCACCAGTATTGGACAGGTCGGTGAGCAGTTCTTC. As protein: CATSIGQVGEQFF.

The DNA of the CDR3 is TGTGCCAGCAGTTCCCCCGGGACAGGGATTGTTAACATTCAGTACTTC. Translated, it gives CASSSPGTGIVNIQYF. The rearrangement links TRBV28 to TRBJ2-4, with 9 nucleotides matching TRBD1. CDR1 MDHEN and CDR2 SYDVKM come from the germline V gene. With 4 bases clipped from V and 7 bases from J, the junction kept 11 bases outside the gene matches. The CDR3 length is 16 residues.